The next 15 T cell receptor beta chains were all read from a single sample in a study of cytomegalovirus exposure and HLA in healthy donors (dated by TCRdb to 2015 to 2018). Libraries were made using the immunoSEQ multiplex PCR assay. A mixture of 60 forward primers for TCR Vbeta segments and 13 reverse primers for TCR Jbeta segments was used in the multiplex PCR. TCRdb retrieved this table from immuneACCESS and kept in-frame rearrangements only. Not all clones are present; in checked studies, unresolved V genes account for under half, and no reason is known for the remainder. This sample holds 150,000 to 200,000 clones; around four fifths were observed only once. Of the sample, 9.7% is held by the ten largest clones. Specimen: PBMCs. These receptors were taken from a man younger than 30 in good health and CMV-seropositive.

The chain recombines TRBV10-2 with TRBJ2-3; maybe TRBD2 (7 bases). V was trimmed by 4 bases and J by 6 bases, leaving 17 bases between them. CDR3 length: 15 residues. Germline V lookup: CDR1 WSHSY, CDR2 SAAADI. The CDR3 coding sequence is TGCGCCAGCAGTGCAGGTAGTGGGGGGGCCGATACGCAGTATTTT. It is translated as CASSAGSGGADTQYF.

Here the CDR3 DNA reads TGTGCCAGCAGTTTAATTCCCGGTAATCAGCCCCAGCATTTT. Translation: CASSLIPGNQPQHF. The J gene is TRBJ1-5, the V gene TRBV27; no definite D call. V was shortened by 2 bases and J by 4 bases, with 9 bases between the two germline ends. The germline V gene encodes CDR1 MNHEY and CDR2 SMNVEV (reference sequence). The CDR3 is 14 amino acids.

The CDR3 spells CASSIPVQTGQSTYGYTF. DNA for the CDR3: TGTGCCAGTAGTATCCCGGTACAAACGGGACAGTCGACTTATGGCTACACCTTC. The gene calls are TRBV19 and TRBJ1-2; 7 nucleotides align to TRBD1. V gave up 3 bases and J gave up 5 bases; unmatched junction bases: 18. CDR1 is LNHDA and CDR2 is SQIVND in the germline V gene (reference sequence). The CDR3 has 18 amino acids.

This rearrangement joins TRBV7-8 to TRBJ2-3; TRBD2 aligns across 7 bases. Germline CDR1 reads SGHVS; CDR2 reads FQNEAQ. This CDR3 has 15 residues. Losses at the gene ends were 1 base for V and 0 bases for J; bases not matched to a gene: 1. CDR3 sequence (DNA): TGTGCCAGCAGCTTAGTGGGGGGGAGCACAGATACGCAGTATTTT. It specifies CASSLVGGSTDTQYF.

The chain has TRBV27 and TRBJ2-1; 11 nucleotides align to TRBD2. Losses at the gene ends were 2 bases for V and 6 bases for J; bases not matched to a gene: 9. Germline V gives CDR1 MNHEY, CDR2 SMNVEV (reference sequence). The CDR3 contains 17 residues. The DNA for the CDR3 is TGTGCCAGCAGTTTACGGCTTGGGCTAGCGGGAGGCAATGAGCAGTTCTTC. Amino acid sequence: CASSLRLGLAGGNEQFF.

This clone has a single count. V is TRBV27 and J is TRBJ2-3; 11 bases are a match to TRBD2. This CDR3 contains 16 residues. With 0 bases clipped from V and 8 bases from J, the junction kept 7 bases outside the gene matches. Germline CDR1 reads MNHEY; CDR2 reads SMNVEV (reference sequence). As DNA, the CDR3 is TGTGCCAGCAGTTTATCTAGCGGGAGGGCCGGTGGTACGCAGTATTTT. It yields the protein CASSLSSGRAGGTQYF.

V usage is TRBV5-6 and J usage is TRBJ2-5, with 9 bases aligning to TRBD1. Unmatched junction bases numbered 6, after V lost 0 bases and J lost 3 bases. CDR1 is SGHDT and CDR2 is YYEEEE in the germline V gene. This CDR3 is 16 amino acids long. This chain's CDR3 is CASSLVGTGGEETQYF. CDR3 nucleotide sequence: TGTGCCAGCAGCTTGGTAGGAACAGGGGGCGAAGAGACCCAGTACTTC.

The J gene is TRBJ2-7, the V gene TRBV4-1; TRBD1 is a possible D gene (5 bases). The CDR3 is made up of 17 amino acids. Trimming stripped 4 bases from V and 0 bases from J, with 19 bases between. Looked up from germline, CDR1 is MGHRA and CDR2 is YSYEKL. The chain's CDR3 is CASSPHDWWGNSYEQYF. The CDR3 coding sequence is TGCGCCAGCAGCCCCCATGATTGGTGGGGCAACTCCTACGAGCAGTACTTC.

The rearrangement uses TRBV11-2 and TRBJ2-7; 9 positions agree with TRBD1. V lost 5 bases, J lost 3 bases, and 5 bases stayed unmatched. This CDR3 contains 14 residues. The germline CDR1 and CDR2 sequences are SGHAT and FQNNGV. The CDR3 loop reads CASSPLDRGYEQYF. As DNA, the CDR3 is TGTGCCAGCAGCCCGCTGGACAGGGGCTACGAGCAGTACTTC.

The rearrangement links TRBV15 to TRBJ2-5; D unclear. The CDR3 runs 14 residues. Germline V gives CDR1 LNHNV, CDR2 YYDKDF (reference sequence). Between the trimmed V and J ends, which lost 1 base and 2 bases, there was a span of 8 bases. DNA for the CDR3: TGTGCCACCAGCAGAGCTGGTCAGCAAGAGACCCAGTACTTC. Translation: CATSRAGQQETQYF.

This chain links TRBV19 with TRBJ1-4; D unresolved. The ends were cut back, 6 bases at V and 2 bases at J, with 13 bases in the middle. Germline V gene lookup returns CDR1 LNHDA and CDR2 SQIVND (reference sequence). The CDR3 covers 15 residues. The CDR3 DNA reads TGTGCCAGTAGGAAGGGAGAGGTGACTAATGAAAAACTGTTTTTT. It is translated as CASRKGEVTNEKLFF.

Comments on this clone: The same CDR3 is also encoded by other DNA sequences in this sample. The rearrangement links TRBV7-9 to TRBJ2-7; 8 positions match TRBD2. Germline trimming cut 1 base from V and 6 bases from J; bases unmatched to any gene: 8. The germline CDR1 and CDR2 sequences are SEHNR and FQNEAQ (reference sequence). The CDR3 has 15 amino acids. CDR3 region: CASSLVALAVGEQYF. The DNA for the CDR3 is TGTGCCAGCAGCTTAGTCGCACTAGCGGTAGGCGAGCAGTACTTC.

The chain couples TRBV28 to TRBJ1-5; the D gene is possibly TRBD1 (6 bases). Trimming removed 5 bases from V and 4 bases from J, with 12 bases in between. The CDR3 extends over 14 amino acids. Germline V gene lookup returns CDR1 MDHEN and CDR2 SYDVKM. CDR3 bases: TGTGCCAGCAGTAGACAGGTCATTAATCAGCCCCAGCATTTT. Translating gives CASSRQVINQPQHF. Looking up the rest from reference TRBV28 and TRBJ1-5 gives the full variable domain: DVKVTQSSRYLVKRTGEKVFLECVQDMDHENMFWYRQDPGLGLRLIYFSYDVKMKEKGDIPEGYSVSREKKERFSLILESASTNQTSMYLCASSRQVINQPQHFGDGTRLSIL.

The genes are TRBV29-1 and TRBJ2-1; a possible D gene is TRBD2 (5 bases). The germline V and J ends were trimmed by 3 bases and 10 bases, with 7 bases remaining between them. The CDR3 spans 10 residues. The germline CDR1 and CDR2 sequences are SQVTM and ANQGSEA. The CDR3 protein is CSVERVEQFF. For the CDR3, the DNA is TGCAGCGTTGAGAGGGTAGAGCAGTTCTTC.

The chain links TRBV5-1 to TRBJ2-7; tentative D call: TRBD2 (6 bases). Germline lookup yields CDR1 SGHRS and CDR2 YFSETQ. CDR3 length: 16 residues. V gave up 0 bases and J gave up 2 bases, with 15 bases separating them. CDR3 sequence reads: CASSLGLVGGPYEQYF. The DNA for the CDR3 is TGCGCCAGCAGCTTGGGGCTAGTGGGGGGTCCCTACGAGCAGTACTTC.